This TCR beta chain was documented in a study of CD4 T cell repertoires in COVID-19. Study-wide background: Relabeled CFSE-low cells, IL-2-expanded for ten to eleven days, met spikes from other coronaviruses. General study points: Some SARS-CoV-2 clonotypes, between about 6.5 and 28%, recurred in SARS-CoV and/or HKU1 cultures. Sharing of several most expanded SARS-CoV-2-reactive clonotypes across memory subsets suggested intraclonal diversification.

This CDR3 comprises 16 residues. Trimming stripped 3 bases from V and 9 bases from J, with 18 bases between. Germline-derived CDR1 and CDR2 are KGHSH and LQKENI. In this sample, this clone is medium-sized. What it binds is unknown. Antigen-reactive proliferating T cell lines came from CFSE-labeled cells given autologous monocytes and SARS-CoV-2 spike or nucleoprotein. The assay was immunoSEQ multiplex PCR, and TCRdb's table has in-frame clones only and misses some. Among about 1,400 clones, 16% were seen once, and the ten largest hold just over 9.5%. The sample here was central memory CD4+ T cells, cultured in vitro, taken after recovery from COVID-19. This sequence was found in a human donor who had COVID-19. The chain couples TRBV18 to TRBJ1-6; possible D gene TRBD1, 6 bases. CDR3 sequence (DNA): TGTGCCAGCTCACCGACTGTGGGGGGGCGAATTTCACCCCTCCACTTT. Encoded protein: CASSPTVGGRISPLHF.